Below are 19 T cell receptor beta chains sequenced from a single sample in a study of regulatory T cells in long-lasting Graves disease. For TCR beta, libraries came from iRepertoire HTBI primers and Arm-PCR of CDR3 regions. TCRdb reprocessed the multiplex PCR reads via MiXCR and lists one record per CDR3 protein. The sample lists 450,000 to 700,000 distinct CDR3 sequences, roughly 12% occurring once. The sample's time point: newly diagnosed GD, antithyroid drugs for less than 3 months. PBMC-extracted RNA yielded the TCR library. The same specimen was also included in a second study, on T cells in Graves' hyperthyroidism and ophthalmopathy.

This material consisted of peripheral blood mononuclear cells (PBMCs), taken at new diagnosis, from a patient treated with antithyroid drugs. The receptor set was obtained from a man in his thirties or forties with Graves disease.

This clonotype was seen ten or more times. This chain connects TRBV7-9 to TRBJ2-5; D is perhaps TRBD1 (6 bases). This CDR3 spans 14 amino acids. CDR1 is SEHNR, CDR2 FQNEAQ, per germline (reference sequence). The V end was cut by 5 bases, the J end by 0 bases, with 10 bases between. For the CDR3, the DNA is TGTGCCAGCAGCCTGGGACAAAACCAAGAGACCCAGTACTTC. Translating it yields CASSLGQNQETQYF. Supplemented by reference TRBV7-9 and TRBJ2-5, the full variable domain reads DTGVSQNPRHKITKRGQNVTFRCDPISEHNRLYWYRQTLGQGPEFLTYFQNEAQLEKSRLLSDRFSAERPKGSFSTLEIQRTEQGDSAMYLCASSLGQNQETQYFGPGTRLLVL.

This clonotype was recorded many times. A junction boundary mismatches the germline segment, possibly from a read error. The chain carries TRBV12-3 or TRBV12-4 and TRBJ2-5; D may correspond to TRBD1 or TRBD2 (5 bases each). The CDR3 has 13 residues. The CDR3 is CASSFGGREAQYF. CDR3 DNA sequence: TGTGCCAGCAGTTTTGGGGGAAGAGAGGCCCAGTACTTC.

This clonotype was found many times. This chain links TRBV3-1 with TRBJ1-1; D call uncertain. The CDR3 has 14 residues. CDR1 and CDR2 (germline): LGHDT, YNNKEL (reference sequence). V was clipped by 2 bases and J by 1 base, with 8 bases between them. The DNA for the CDR3 is TGTGCCAGCAGCCAATTGACTAGGAACACTGAAGCTTTCTTT. Its translation is CASSQLTRNTEAFF.

This clonotype was recorded a few times. The chain has TRBV20-1 and TRBJ2-7, with 10 bases fitting TRBD2. The CDR3 is made up of 15 amino acids. V lost 7 bases and J lost 5; bases outside the gene matches: 14. Germline CDR1 reads DFQATT; CDR2 reads SNEGSKA (reference sequence). CDR3 nucleotides: TGCAGTGTTAGCCGGACTAGCGGCGTTGACAACGAGCAGTACTTC. It codes for CSVSRTSGVDNEQYF.

This clonotype was recorded at least ten times. The J gene is TRBJ1-1, the V gene TRBV29-1, with D unresolved. CDR3 length: 12 residues. Germline lookup yields CDR1 SQVTM and CDR2 ANQGSEA. Trimming took 1 base from V and 4 from J, leaving 7 bases between them. CDR3 region: CSVEVAPTEAFF. The CDR3 region has the DNA TGCAGCGTTGAAGTCGCACCCACTGAAGCTTTCTTT.

This clonotype has just one count. A much larger clone differs from this one at a single base, so this may be a read error. The chain is built from TRBV6-1 and TRBJ2-1; 8 bases match TRBD1. CDR1 is MNHNS, CDR2 SASEGT, per germline. This CDR3 contains 14 residues. This chain's CDR3 is CTSRRTGPYNEQFF. In nucleotides, the CDR3 is TGTACCAGCAGAAGGACAGGGCCCTACAATGAGCAGTTCTTC.

There are many counts of this clonotype. The germline gene is not matched at one end of the junction; a read error may be the cause. The chain employs TRBV12-3 or TRBV12-4 and TRBJ1-1, with no clear D. This CDR3 is built from 11 residues. CDR3 coding DNA: TGTGCCAGCAGAGGGAACGCTGAAGCTTTCTTT. Translated, it gives CASRGNAEAFF.

The chain combines TRBV30 with TRBJ2-7; no firm D call. The V end lost 1 base, the J end lost 7 bases, and 8 bases lay between the germline ends. The CDR3 is 11 residues long. Per the germline V gene, CDR1 is GTSNPN and CDR2 is SVGIG (reference sequence). The CDR3 sequence is CAWSGAREQYF. The DNA for the CDR3 is TGTGCCTGGAGTGGAGCCCGGGAGCAGTACTTC.

In its sample, this clonotype was seen many times. This sequence joins TRBV11-3 and TRBJ2-1; possibly TRBD2 for D (6 bases). This CDR3 has 13 residues. Trimming cost V 5 bases and J 12 bases, with 17 bases left between them. CDR1 is SGHNT, CDR2 YENEEA, per germline. The DNA of the CDR3 is TGTGCCAGCAGCGCCAATAGCGGCCGGGGGCAGTTCTTC. Amino acid sequence: CASSANSGRGQFF.

This chain links TRBV12-3 or TRBV12-4 with TRBJ2-2, with 9 bases aligning to TRBD1. J gave up 7 bases and V 3 bases, and 6 bases lay outside the gene matches. The CDR3 totals 15 residues. This CDR3 reads CASSLRGQGVGELFF. CDR3 bases: TGTGCCAGCAGTTTGAGGGGACAGGGAGTCGGGGAGCTGTTTTTT.

There are many counts of this clonotype. CDR3 protein: CASSPILGANYGYTF. CDR3 bases: TGTGCCAGCAGCCCGATACTAGGGGCTAACTATGGCTACACCTTC. The chain carries TRBV6-1 and TRBJ1-2; D possibly corresponds to TRBD1 (5 bases). The V end lost 6 bases, the J end lost 0 bases, and 14 bases lay between the germline ends. This CDR3 comprises 15 residues. Germline lookup yields CDR1 MNHNS and CDR2 SASEGT.

This clonotype has at least ten counts. V and J are TRBV29-1 and TRBJ2-3; D gene uncertain. Trimming cost V 5 bases and J 2 bases, with 2 bases left between them. Germline V gene sequence: CDR1 SQVTM, CDR2 ANQGSEA. This CDR3 has 10 amino acids. The CDR3 DNA sequence: TGCAGCGTTCACACAGATACGCAGTATTTT. Amino acids: CSVHTDTQYF.

The J gene is TRBJ2-2, the V gene TRBV5-1; 12 nucleotides align to TRBD2. The length of the CDR3 is 16 residues. Germline-derived CDR1 and CDR2 are SGHRS and YFSETQ. After removal of 4 bases from V and 3 bases from J, the junction contained 4 bases not matched to a gene. This CDR3 reads CASSPGLAGYTGELFF. The CDR3 DNA reads TGCGCCAGCAGCCCCGGACTAGCGGGGTACACCGGGGAGCTGTTTTTT.

This clonotype occurred a few times. V usage is TRBV30 and J usage is TRBJ1-2; D is unclear. The CDR3 totals 11 residues. Germline CDR1 GTSNPN, CDR2 SVGIG (reference sequence). The ends were cut back, 7 bases at V and 8 bases at J, with 14 bases in the middle. CDR3 loop: CALDPGRGYTF. CDR3 sequence (DNA): TGTGCCTTGGACCCCGGGAGAGGCTACACCTTC. Together with reference TRBV30 and TRBJ1-2, the CDR3 gives the full variable domain: SQTIHQWPATLVQPVGSPLSLECTVEGTSNPNLYWYRQAAGRGLQLLFYSVGIGQISSEVPQNLSASRPQDRQFILSSKKLLLSDSGFYLCALDPGRGYTFGSGTRLTVV.

This clonotype has at least ten counts. The rearrangement joins TRBV29-1 to TRBJ1-1, with TRBD1 identical over 9 bases. V lost 5 bases and J lost 7; bases outside the gene matches: 8. This CDR3 spans 13 amino acids. Germline CDR1 SQVTM, CDR2 ANQGSEA. The CDR3 sequence: CSVPTGGRIEAFF. The CDR3 DNA sequence: TGCAGCGTTCCCACAGGGGGCCGAATTGAAGCTTTCTTT.

This clonotype was seen many times. The V and J genes are TRBV5-5 and TRBJ2-1; 8 nucleotides match TRBD1. The CDR3 covers 15 residues. Germline CDR1 reads SGHKS; CDR2 reads YYEKEE (reference sequence). V lost 4 bases and J lost 0; bases outside the gene matches: 3. CDR3 in amino acids: CASSRGQASYNEQFF. The CDR3 nucleotides read TGTGCCAGCAGCCGGGGACAGGCCTCCTACAATGAGCAGTTCTTC.

This clonotype showed up many times. V usage is TRBV6-1 and J usage is TRBJ1-2; 7 positions agree with TRBD1. After removal of 4 bases from V and 4 bases from J, the junction contained 6 bases not matched to a gene. Germline CDR1 and CDR2: MNHNS and SASEGT. The CDR3 contains 14 residues. The CDR3 spells CASSGDRASYGYTF. CDR3 DNA: TGTGCCAGCAGTGGAGACAGGGCCTCCTATGGCTACACCTTC.

The chain links TRBV4-1 to TRBJ2-2, with D perhaps being TRBD1 or TRBD2 (5 bases each). V lost 1 base and J 1 base, leaving 10 bases between the germline ends. CDR1 and CDR2 (germline): MGHRA, YSYEKL. The CDR3 is 16 residues long. The CDR3 DNA follows: TGCGCCAGCAGCCAAGTTAGGGACGGGAACACCGGGGAGCTGTTTTTT. This codes for CASSQVRDGNTGELFF.

This clonotype has only a few counts. The CDR3 sequence is CASSFPGENIQYF. CDR3 in DNA: TGTGCCAGCAGCTTCCCGGGGGAAAACATTCAGTACTTC. This chain connects TRBV5-6 to TRBJ2-4; D might be TRBD2 (6 bases). This CDR3 region has 13 residues. The germline V and J ends were trimmed by 2 bases and 5 bases, with 8 bases remaining between them. Germline CDR1 SGHDT, CDR2 YYEEEE.